This passage covers 27 T cell receptor beta chains from one sample sequenced in a study of cytomegalovirus exposure and HLA in healthy donors. Amplification used 60 Vbeta primers and 13 Jbeta primers. This table comes from immunoSEQ multiplex PCR, and its TCRdb copy is limited to in-frame clones, with some not included. The data hold 130,000 or so clones, with more than 8% observed a single time. What was sequenced was PBMCs. Source of these receptors: a man aged 35 to 55 in good health and CMV-seronegative.

This clone was counted only a few times. V usage is TRBV5-4 and J usage is TRBJ2-1, with 15 nucleotides matching TRBD2. Germline CDR1 and CDR2: SGHNT and YYREEE (reference sequence). The J segment lost 8 bases and the V segment lost 0 bases, leaving 3 bases of the junction unmatched. The length of the CDR3 is 16 residues. The CDR3 bases are TGTGCCAGCAGCTTGGGGACTAGCGGGGGGGCCTATGAGCAGTTCTTC. It codes for CASSLGTSGGAYEQFF.

The chain uses TRBV6-5 and TRBJ1-1; D gene ambiguous. The V gene lost 8 bases and the J gene lost 0 bases, with 10 bases spanning the gap. The CDR3 is 13 residues long. The germline V gene encodes CDR1 MNHEY and CDR2 SVGAGI. The DNA for the CDR3 is TGTGCCAGCTTTAATCCCTTGAACACTGAAGCTTTCTTT. Its protein is CASFNPLNTEAFF.

This clone was seen more than once but under ten times. This sequence joins TRBV5-1 and TRBJ2-3; 8 bases fit TRBD2. The CDR3 loop spans 16 amino acids. The V gene's germline CDR1 is SGHRS and CDR2 YFSETQ. J was trimmed by 3 bases and V by 0 bases; bases with no gene match: 6. The CDR3 coding sequence is TGCGCCAGCAGCTTGGCCGGGACTAGAAGTACAGATACGCAGTATTTT. Protein: CASSLAGTRSTDTQYF. Full variable domain (rest looked up from reference TRBV5-1 and TRBJ2-3): KAGVTQTPRYLIKTRGQQVTLSCSPISGHRSVSWYQQTPGQGLQFLFEYFSETQRNKGNFPGRFSGRQFSNSRSEMNVSTLELGDSALYLCASSLAGTRSTDTQYFGPGTRLTVL.

V and J are TRBV6-5 and TRBJ2-2; the D gene is possibly TRBD1 (5 bases). Germline values: CDR1 MNHEY, CDR2 SVGAGI. V shed 4 bases and J shed 2 bases, with 11 bases lying between them. This CDR3 has 15 residues. CDR3 in amino acids: CASSSRQTNTGELFF. The CDR3 nucleotides read TGTGCCAGCAGTTCTCGACAGACCAACACCGGGGAGCTGTTTTTT.

This rearrangement joins TRBV29-1 to TRBJ2-5; perhaps TRBD1 as D (5 bases). V gave up 2 bases and J gave up 5 bases, with 15 bases separating them. CDR3 length: 14 residues. Germline loops: CDR1 SQVTM, CDR2 ANQGSEA. CDR3 sequence: CSVEHRPSRETQYF. CDR3 in DNA: TGCAGCGTTGAACACAGGCCTAGTCGGGAGACCCAGTACTTC.

This clone was recorded a few times. The chain carries TRBV6-1 and TRBJ1-3; D not certain. The CDR3 consists of 16 residues. V was pared by 0 bases and J by 0 bases, with 9 bases between. Germline loops: CDR1 MNHNS, CDR2 SASEGT. CDR3 amino acids: CASSEALASSGNTIYF. The CDR3 DNA is TGTGCCAGCAGTGAAGCTCTAGCGAGCTCTGGAAACACCATATATTTT.

This clone was detected a few times. This chain joins TRBV5-1 and TRBJ2-1, with 9 nucleotides matching TRBD1. Per the germline V gene, CDR1 is SGHRS and CDR2 is YFSETQ. The CDR3 spans 16 residues. The V segment lost 3 bases and the J segment 2 bases; nucleotides outside the gene matches: 6. CDR3: CASSSRGQGTYNEQFF. CDR3 bases: TGCGCCAGCAGCTCGCGCGGACAGGGGACCTACAATGAGCAGTTCTTC.

V is TRBV5-8 and J is TRBJ2-2; D remains unclear. V was pared by 0 bases and J by 1 base, with 7 bases between. CDR1 is SGHTS, CDR2 YDEGEE, per germline. The CDR3 sequence is 15 residues long. The CDR3 coding sequence is TGTGCCAGCAGCTTGGGTCTTAGGAACACCGGGGAGCTGTTTTTT. This translates into CASSLGLRNTGELFF.

This clone was picked up a small number of times. The gene calls are TRBV9 and TRBJ2-3; TRBD2 matches 10 bases. The CDR3 consists of 14 residues. Germline values: CDR1 SGDLS, CDR2 YYNGEE. J was trimmed by 4 bases and V by 4 bases; bases with no gene match: 3. The CDR3 DNA is TGTGCCAGCAGCATAGCGGGGGGCCCAGATACGCAGTATTTT. Its protein is CASSIAGGPDTQYF.

Only a few counts were recorded for this clone. The chain combines TRBV14 with TRBJ2-2, with a tentative D call TRBD2 (6 bases). The germline V gene has CDR1 SGHDN and CDR2 FVKESK. V was shortened by 2 bases and J by 0 bases, with 13 bases between the two germline ends. The CDR3 length is 17 residues. Here the CDR3 reads CASSQRPGVSNTGELFF. CDR3 sequence (DNA): TGTGCCAGCAGCCAAAGGCCGGGGGTTTCGAACACCGGGGAGCTGTTTTTT.

This clone appeared a few times. This sequence joins TRBV5-6 and TRBJ2-3; 8 nucleotides agree with TRBD2. CDR1 is SGHDT, CDR2 YYEEEE, per germline. V shed 5 bases and J 2 bases; nucleotides not matched to a gene: 10. The CDR3 runs 16 residues. CDR3: CASSPASGWDTDTQYF. The CDR3 nucleotides read TGTGCCAGCAGTCCCGCTAGCGGGTGGGACACAGATACGCAGTATTTT. Supplemented by reference TRBV5-6 and TRBJ2-3, the full variable domain reads DAGVTQSPTHLIKTRGQQVTLRCSPKSGHDTVSWYQQALGQGPQFIFQYYEEEERQRGNFPDRFSGHQFPNYSSELNVNALLLGDSALYLCASSPASGWDTDTQYFGPGTRLTVL.

This clone was counted a few times. This sequence joins TRBV6-5 and TRBJ1-2, with a weak D call TRBD1 (5 bases). This CDR3 has 11 amino acids. Trimming took 9 bases from V and 8 from J, leaving 13 bases between them. Germline-derived CDR1 and CDR2 are MNHEY and SVGAGI. CDR3: CASSGMGGYTF. CDR3 sequence (DNA): TGTGCCAGTTCAGGGATGGGGGGCTACACCTTC.

The rearrangement joins TRBV6-1 to TRBJ2-1; 9 bases map to TRBD1. CDR3 length: 14 amino acids. Germline CDR1 MNHNS, CDR2 SASEGT. V was clipped by 5 bases and J by 4 bases; unmatched bases: 3. The CDR3 region has the DNA TGTGCCAGCAGTACACAGGGGGCATACAATGAGCAGTTCTTC. It yields the protein CASSTQGAYNEQFF.

This clone appeared a few times. V gene TRBV27 combines with J gene TRBJ2-5, with TRBD2 identical over 8 bases. After removal of 3 bases from V and 4 bases from J, the junction contained 7 bases not matched to a gene. Germline CDR1 is MNHEY and CDR2 is SMNVEV (reference sequence). The CDR3 consists of 15 residues. This CDR3 reads CASSFSGGEGETQYF. CDR3 DNA: TGTGCCAGCAGTTTTTCGGGGGGGGAGGGAGAGACCCAGTACTTC.

This chain uses TRBV7-9 with TRBJ2-7; TRBD2 agrees at 10 bases. The CDR3 totals 13 residues. Germline V gene data show CDR1 as SEHNR and CDR2 as FQNEAQ (reference sequence). V trimming: 5 bases; J trimming: 9 bases; junction bases outside the gene matches: 7. CDR3 bases: TGTGCCAGCAGCCAGCTAGCGGGGGATGCGCAGTACTTC. Translation: CASSQLAGDAQYF.

CDR3 sequence (DNA): TGCGCCAGCAGCTTGGGGGACAGATATGGCTACACCTTC. Its protein product is CASSLGDRYGYTF. The gene calls are TRBV5-1 and TRBJ1-2; 7 bases map to TRBD1. V lost 0 bases to trimming and J lost 5 bases; unmatched junction nucleotides: 1. The CDR3 is 13 residues long. Germline loops: CDR1 SGHRS, CDR2 YFSETQ.

This clone was observed a few times. This rearrangement joins TRBV6-4 to TRBJ2-2; D ambiguous. This CDR3 comprises 13 residues. The germline V and J ends were trimmed by 10 bases and 3 bases, with 12 bases remaining between them. From germline, CDR1 is MRHNA and CDR2 SNTAGT. The CDR3 DNA reads as TGTGCCACCTGTTGTGAGGACACCGGGGAGCTGTTTTTT. Its protein product is CATCCEDTGELFF.

V gene TRBV11-3 combines with J gene TRBJ2-2, with 9 bases identical to TRBD2. There are 14 residues in the CDR3. The V gene's germline CDR1 is SGHNT and CDR2 YENEEA. V was pared by 5 bases and J by 6 bases, with 4 bases of the junction left unmatched. The CDR3 DNA reads TGTGCCAGCAGCATGGGACTAGCTGCCGGGGAGCTGTTTTTT. Encoded protein: CASSMGLAAGELFF.

The table lists this clone with a few counts. V usage is TRBV9 and J usage is TRBJ1-1; TRBD1 might be the D (5 bases). The CDR3 is 15 residues long. The germline gives CDR1 SGDLS, CDR2 YYNGEE. The V and J ends lost 0 bases and 6 bases respectively, with 15 bases between them. The CDR3 here is CASSVAGGARAEAFF. In DNA form, the CDR3 reads TGTGCCAGCAGCGTAGCTGGAGGGGCGAGGGCTGAAGCTTTCTTT.

In this sample, this clone turned up a few times. V and J are TRBV6-1 and TRBJ1-1; 7 nucleotides align to TRBD1. Trimming cost V 4 bases and J 0 bases; bases outside gene matches: 5. Germline CDR1 MNHNS, CDR2 SASEGT. The CDR3 consists of 15 residues. The CDR3 loop reads CASSVQGPMNTEAFF. Written as DNA, the CDR3 is TGTGCCAGCAGTGTACAGGGGCCCATGAACACTGAAGCTTTCTTT.

This sequence joins TRBV29-1 and TRBJ1-1; TRBD1 agrees at 9 bases. In germline, CDR1 is SQVTM, CDR2 ANQGSEA. J gave up 5 bases and V 3 bases, and 7 bases lay outside the gene matches. The CDR3 loop spans 14 amino acids. CDR3 nucleotides: TGCAGCGTTGAGGTAACAGGGGGCAGGACTGAAGCTTTCTTT. Its translation: CSVEVTGGRTEAFF.

The chain couples TRBV11-2 to TRBJ1-6; 9 bases match TRBD1. The V gene's germline CDR1 is SGHAT and CDR2 FQNNGV. Trimming took 0 bases from V and 13 from J; bases not matched to a gene: 4. CDR3 size: 14 residues. CDR3 nucleotides: TGTGCCAGCAGCTTAGATCTGGGACAGGGTCCCCTCCACTTT. Residues: CASSLDLGQGPLHF.

The CDR3 sequence: CASSDGVAGRYEQYF. The CDR3 DNA reads TGTGCCAGCAGCGACGGAGTAGCGGGGAGATACGAGCAGTACTTC. The V and J genes are TRBV11-3 and TRBJ2-7, with 8 bases that match TRBD2. Germline lookup yields CDR1 SGHNT and CDR2 YENEEA. The CDR3 extends over 15 amino acids. V trimming: 5 bases; J trimming: 4 bases; junction bases outside the gene matches: 10.

This clone was found a few times. The chain is built from TRBV11-2 and TRBJ2-5, with D possibly TRBD1 on 6 matching bases. The ends were cut back, 5 bases at V and 4 bases at J, with 20 bases in the middle. CDR1 is SGHAT and CDR2 is FQNNGV in the germline V gene. This CDR3 has 16 residues. CDR3 in DNA: TGTGCCAGCAGCCAGAACAGGGTCCGACCCTCAGAGACCCAGTACTTC. Translated: CASSQNRVRPSETQYF.

The chain joins TRBV7-2 to TRBJ1-1; D remains ambiguous. Germline CDR1 and CDR2: SGHTA and FQGNSA. This CDR3 comprises 13 residues. Trimming stripped 7 bases from V and 0 bases from J, with 9 bases between. CDR3 protein: CASNLYMNTEAFF. DNA for the CDR3: TGTGCCAGCAACTTGTACATGAACACTGAAGCTTTCTTT.

This chain joins TRBV7-6 and TRBJ2-5; no clear D gene. This CDR3 has 12 residues. Germline CDR1 and CDR2: SGHVS and FNYEAQ. Trimming shortened V by 5 bases and J by 5 bases, and 9 bases separated the two germline ends. The CDR3 loop reads CASSRIGETQYF. The CDR3 bases are TGTGCCAGCAGCAGAATCGGGGAGACCCAGTACTTC. The variable domain in full, with the rest retrieved from reference TRBV7-6 and TRBJ2-5, is GAGVSQSPRYKVTKRGQDVALRCDPISGHVSLYWYRQALGQGPEFLTYFNYEAQQDKSGLPNDRFSAERPEGSISTLTIQRTEQRDSAMYRCASSRIGETQYFGPGTRLLVL.

This clone came up a few times. The CDR3 DNA follows: TGTGCCAGTAGTATTAGGGGCCAGAACACTGAAGCTTTCTTT. This translates into CASSIRGQNTEAFF. The chain carries TRBV19 and TRBJ1-1, with D perhaps TRBD1 (5 bases). The CDR3 extends over 14 amino acids. Germline CDR1 is LNHDA and CDR2 is SQIVND (reference sequence). V was pared by 3 bases and J by 1 base, with 9 bases between.